The clone carrying this TCR beta chain showed up just a few times. Its antigen is unidentified. This sample was taken from a study of early T cells in non-severe SARS-CoV-2 infection. About the study: The sequenced material was bulk RNA from unsorted whole blood, and its chains were unpaired.

The germline V gene has CDR1 MNHEY and CDR2 SMNVEV (reference sequence). Trimming took off 5 bases at V and 1 base at J, with 14 bases between the two ends. The CDR3 is made up of 15 amino acids. The study, taken as a whole, reports: Anti-spike CD8 specificities were favored by VDJdb matching, whose results missed private and CD4 specificities.

Attached unique molecular identifiers marked individual cDNA molecules. MiXCR was run by TCRdb on the 5' RACE reads, yielding one entry per CDR3 protein. The profile covers some 100,000 distinct CDR3 sequences, with about 14% appearing a single time and approximately 0.5% taken by the ten largest. V usage is TRBV27 and J usage is TRBJ1-1, with D hard to call. The specimen sequenced was whole blood. This TCR derives from an adult who was a healthcare worker with PCR-confirmed SARS-CoV-2 infection or an uninfected control (not recorded which). The CDR3 spells CASSMRRASNTEAFF. The CDR3 DNA is TGTGCCAGCAGTATGAGACGGGCCTCGAACACTGAAGCTTTCTTT.